This T cell receptor (beta chain) was sequenced for a study of T cells in Graves' hyperthyroidism and ophthalmopathy (dated by TCRdb to the late 2010s). Looking at the study overall: Peripheral blood samples were taken at initial diagnosis, before any treatment was given. Prospective prediction of ophthalmopathy was tested in an independent validation cohort of 18 to 20 hyperthyroidism patients and 15 to 17 patients who later progressed to ophthalmopathy. TCR Vbeta CDR3 sequencing of 120 to 150 peripheral blood samples (roughly 43 ophthalmopathy, some 75 hyperthyroidism and about 17 progressor patients) is reported in the paper. Following sampling, methimazole starting at 30 mg daily was given to hyperthyroidism patients, and high-dose intravenous methylprednisolone was given to ophthalmopathy patients. Thyroid tissue and blood T-cell repertoires from about 6 Graves' hyperthyroidism patients were also compared in the study. The 100 or so discovery patients were randomly split 7:3 into training and test sets. A discovery cohort of about a hundred patients, roughly 45 with Graves' ophthalmopathy and approximately 57 with stable Graves' hyperthyroidism, was used to find distinguishing TCR V-J signatures.

In this sample, this clonotype turned up many times. Its antigen is not yet known. The record has no base qualities; no much larger clone is one base away. Inclusive of the bounding cysteine and phenylalanine, the CDR3 is 11 residues long. Just CDR3 DNA is preserved here, 33 bases in frame from base 1. A distance of 6 bases separates the germline ends of V and J, which lose 7 bases and 3 bases respectively. The germline V gene (reference sequence) sets CDR1 to LNHDA and CDR2 to SQIVND. TCR beta CDR3 regions were amplified from RNA transcripts. The TCR CDR3 was subjected to a first round of RT-PCR using the HTBI primer set and the Qiagen OneStep RT-PCR kit. The libraries were constructed in a second round of multiplex PCR and then size-selected and purified. Sequencing of the libraries was done on an Illumina HiSeq2000 using paired-end 100 bp reads. The authors' analysis ran thus. Raw data were processed with SOAPnuke, discarding reads with adapters, uncalled bases, mean Phred below 15, or no exact constant-primer or identifier match. High-quality paired reads were merged with COPE v1.2.5, and unique nucleotide sequences were defined as clonotypes. Clonotypes were aligned to IMGT TRBV, TRBD and TRBJ reference segments using MiTCR v1.1. Only V-J combinations with frequency above 0.0001, covering approximately 99% of repertoires, were analysed. The TCS score was defined as F50 (clonal expansion) divided by E x V (chaos), with BLOSUM62-based TCRdist calculated between CDR3 peptides within each V-J. Welch's t-statistics and random forest reduced around 510 V-J features to under 15, which were used in a naive Bayes classifier (R e1071). TCRdb applied fastp at Q25 and MiXCR to the public reads, then kept only in-frame beta chains. Rows are combined by CDR3 protein, so each entry shows the most common genes and DNA. TCRdb, not the authors, supplied the V and J calls. The sample has some 500,000 distinct CDR3 sequences on record, around 15% of them singletons. The ten biggest clones cover 17% of the sample.

The paper's findings and limits, for the study overall: In cross-validation, a model built on a 13 V-J signature told ophthalmopathy apart from stable hyperthyroidism with approximately 90% sensitivity and roughly 82% specificity, and in testing the same model reached 80%/75%. Blood samples also contained most of the expanded thyroid clonotypes (frequency above 0.001), which suggests that blood repertoires may reflect thyroid immune responses. In validation, the model predicted progression to ophthalmopathy a median of 6.5 months before onset, with 65% to 71% sensitivity and 72.22% specificity. No statistical method was used to fix the sample size in advance, and group allocation was not hidden from the investigators.

A patient counted as having stable Graves' hyperthyroidism if no progression to ophthalmopathy occurred over 18 months of follow-up. Hyperthyroidism patients were newly diagnosed, had a disease duration of under 2 months, and were aged 18 to 65 years. Patients with uncontrolled infections, other autoimmune diseases, pregnancy or lactation were excluded. Diagnoses relied on clinical symptoms, serum thyroxine and TRAb, thyroid ultrasound and orbital computed tomography. PBMCs were separated from approximately 10 ml of fresh peripheral blood using Ficoll-Paque density gradient centrifugation. Trizol reagent was used to extract total RNA, and RNA quality was then checked on an Agilent 2100 Bioanalyzer.

Sequenced: blood. The chain was built from TRBV19 and TRBJ1-1, with the D gene too uncertain to name. The receptor's source is a woman aged 18 to 35 with Graves' hyperthyroidism. The CDR3 here reads CASTKYTEAFF. The nucleotides are TGTGCCAGTACCAAGTACACTGAAGCTTTCTTT.